This T cell receptor (beta chain) was observed in a study of Tregs in tolerant kidney transplant recipients. Whole-study results and caveats: Few patients were studied, so findings need validation in larger groups.

A note on this clone: Its target is unknown.

This table comes from immunoSEQ multiplex PCR, and its TCRdb copy is limited to in-frame clones, with some not included. The repertoire holds some 100,000 clones, with around 91% as singletons. V shed 7 bases and J shed 4 bases, with 19 bases lying between them. Germline V gene lookup returns CDR1 MNHNS and CDR2 SASEGT. The CDR3 is 15 residues long. The TCR originated in a human donor in good health. This chain joins TRBV6-1 and TRBJ1-2, with D maybe TRBD1 (5 bases). Sequenced sample: CD4+ T cells from blood. Here the CDR3 reads CASKLTQGFRYGYTF. The CDR3 DNA is TGTGCCAGCAAACTAACCCAGGGTTTTCGCTATGGCTACACCTTC.